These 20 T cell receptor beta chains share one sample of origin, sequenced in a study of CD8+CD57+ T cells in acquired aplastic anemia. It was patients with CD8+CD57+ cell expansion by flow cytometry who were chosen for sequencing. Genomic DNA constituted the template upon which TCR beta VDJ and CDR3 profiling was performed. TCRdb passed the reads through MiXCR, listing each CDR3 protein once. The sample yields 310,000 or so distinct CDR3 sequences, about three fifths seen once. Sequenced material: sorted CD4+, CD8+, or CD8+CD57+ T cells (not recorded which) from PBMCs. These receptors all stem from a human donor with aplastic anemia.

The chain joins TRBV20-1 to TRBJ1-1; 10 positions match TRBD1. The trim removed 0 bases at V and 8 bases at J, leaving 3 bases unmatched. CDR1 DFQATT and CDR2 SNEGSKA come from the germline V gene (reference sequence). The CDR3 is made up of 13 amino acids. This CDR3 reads CSARDDRGREAFF. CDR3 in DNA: TGCAGTGCTAGAGATGACAGGGGGCGAGAAGCTTTCTTT.

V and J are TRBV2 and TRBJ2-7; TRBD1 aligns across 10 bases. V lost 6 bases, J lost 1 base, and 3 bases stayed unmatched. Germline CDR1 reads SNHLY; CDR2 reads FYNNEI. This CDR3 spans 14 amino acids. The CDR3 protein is CASRDRGSSYEQYF. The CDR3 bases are TGTGCCAGCAGGGACAGGGGGTCGTCCTACGAGCAGTACTTC. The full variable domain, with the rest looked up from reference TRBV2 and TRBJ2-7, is EPEVTQTPSHQVTQMGQEVILRCVPISNHLYFYWYRQILGQKVEFLVSFYNNEISEKSEIFDDQFSVERPDGSNFTLKIRSTKLEDSAMYFCASRDRGSSYEQYFGPGTRLTVT.

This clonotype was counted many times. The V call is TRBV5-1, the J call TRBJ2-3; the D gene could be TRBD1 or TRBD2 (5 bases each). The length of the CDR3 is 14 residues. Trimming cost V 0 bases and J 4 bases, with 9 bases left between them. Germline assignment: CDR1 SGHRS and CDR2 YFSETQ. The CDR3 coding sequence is TGCGCCAGCAGCTTGGCAGGGACCCCAGATACGCAGTATTTT. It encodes CASSLAGTPDTQYF.

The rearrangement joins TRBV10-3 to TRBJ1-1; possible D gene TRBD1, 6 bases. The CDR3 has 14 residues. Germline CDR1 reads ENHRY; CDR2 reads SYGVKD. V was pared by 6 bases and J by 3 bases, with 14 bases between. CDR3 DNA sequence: TGTGCCATCAGAGAAGGGACACTCGACACTGAAGCTTTCTTT. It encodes CAIREGTLDTEAFF.

The DNA of the CDR3 is TGTGCCAGTAGTAAGGGCGACAGACGGCCCCTGGAGACTGAAGCTTTCTTT. It encodes CASSKGDRRPLETEAFF. V gene TRBV19 combines with J gene TRBJ1-1, with D possibly TRBD1 on 5 matching bases. Trimming took 4 bases from V and 5 from J, leaving 23 bases between them. CDR1 is LNHDA, CDR2 SQIVND, per germline (reference sequence). The CDR3 spans 17 residues. Full variable domain (remainder filled in from reference TRBV19 and TRBJ1-1): DGGITQSPKYLFRKEGQNVTLSCEQNLNHDAMYWYRQDPGQGLRLIYYSQIVNDFQKGDIAEGYSVSREKKESFPLTVTSAQKNPTAFYLCASSKGDRRPLETEAFFGQGTRLTVV.

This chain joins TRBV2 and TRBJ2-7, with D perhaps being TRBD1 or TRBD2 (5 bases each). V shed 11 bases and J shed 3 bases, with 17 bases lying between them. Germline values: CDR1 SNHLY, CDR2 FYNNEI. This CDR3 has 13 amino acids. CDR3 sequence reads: CAARGDVVYEQYF. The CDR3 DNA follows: TGTGCCGCCAGAGGGGATGTCGTCTACGAGCAGTACTTC.

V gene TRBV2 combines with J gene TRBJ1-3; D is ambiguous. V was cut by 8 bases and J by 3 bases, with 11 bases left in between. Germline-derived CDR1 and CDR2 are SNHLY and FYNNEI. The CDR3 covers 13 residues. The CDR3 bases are TGTGCCAGCGGTAATGGGAATGGAAACACCATATATTTT. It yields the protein CASGNGNGNTIYF.

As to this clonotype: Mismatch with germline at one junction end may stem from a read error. The CDR3 DNA sequence: TGTGCTAGCAGCTTGCGGGGAACGGCAGATACGCAGTATTTT. The encoded protein is CASSLRGTADTQYF. The J gene is TRBJ2-3, the V gene TRBV7-6; TRBD2 might be the D (6 bases). The CDR3 consists of 14 residues. Germline assignment: CDR1 SGHVS and CDR2 FNYEAQ. The full variable domain, with the rest looked up from reference TRBV7-6 and TRBJ2-3, is GAGVSQSPRYKVTKRGQDVALRCDPISGHVSLYWYRQALGQGPEFLTYFNYEAQQDKSGLPNDRFSAERPEGSISTLTIQRTEQRDSAMYRCASSLRGTADTQYFGPGTRLTVL.

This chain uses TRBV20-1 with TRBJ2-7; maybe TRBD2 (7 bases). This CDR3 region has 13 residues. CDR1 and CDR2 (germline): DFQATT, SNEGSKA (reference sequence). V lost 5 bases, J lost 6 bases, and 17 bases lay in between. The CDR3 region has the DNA TGCAGTGCTGGGATACCTGGGGGGGCCGAGCAGTACTTC. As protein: CSAGIPGGAEQYF.

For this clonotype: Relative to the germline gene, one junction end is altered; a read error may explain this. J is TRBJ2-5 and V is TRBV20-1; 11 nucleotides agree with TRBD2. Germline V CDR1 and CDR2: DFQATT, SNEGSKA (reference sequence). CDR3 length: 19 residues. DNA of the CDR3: TGCAGTGCTACCCTAGTGCCGAGACTAGCGGGAAGGAGGGAAGAGACCCAGCACTTC. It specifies CSATLVPRLAGRREETQHF.

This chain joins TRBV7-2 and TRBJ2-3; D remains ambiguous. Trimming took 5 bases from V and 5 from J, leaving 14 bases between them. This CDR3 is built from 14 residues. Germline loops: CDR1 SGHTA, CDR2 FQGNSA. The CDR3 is CASSHGDRLDTQYF. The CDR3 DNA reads TGTGCCAGCAGCCACGGCGACCGTTTAGATACGCAGTATTTT.

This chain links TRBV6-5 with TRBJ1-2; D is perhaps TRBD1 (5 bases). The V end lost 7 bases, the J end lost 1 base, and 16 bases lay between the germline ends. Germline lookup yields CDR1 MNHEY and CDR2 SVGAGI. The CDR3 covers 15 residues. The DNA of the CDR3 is TGTGCCAGCACCTCACCTGGGGGAAATAACTATGGCTACACCTTC. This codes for CASTSPGGNNYGYTF.

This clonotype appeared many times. In DNA, the CDR3 is TGTGCCAGCAGCCTTAGCGGACAGGTGCCATCCTACGAGCAGTACTTC. It translates to CASSLSGQVPSYEQYF. The genes are TRBV5-6 and TRBJ2-7; TRBD1 might be the D (7 bases). From germline, CDR1 is SGHDT and CDR2 YYEEEE. V lost 4 bases to trimming and J lost 1 base, with 18 bases between them. CDR3 length: 16 amino acids.

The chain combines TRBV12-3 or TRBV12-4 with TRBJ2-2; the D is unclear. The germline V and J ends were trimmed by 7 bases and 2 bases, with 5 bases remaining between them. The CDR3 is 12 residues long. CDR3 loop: CASTRNTGELFF. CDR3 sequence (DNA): TGTGCCAGCACGCGTAACACCGGGGAGCTGTTTTTT.

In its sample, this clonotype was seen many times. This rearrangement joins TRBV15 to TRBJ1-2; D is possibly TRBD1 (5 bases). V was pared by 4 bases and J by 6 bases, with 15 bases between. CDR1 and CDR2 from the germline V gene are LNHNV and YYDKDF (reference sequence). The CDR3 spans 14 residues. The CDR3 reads CATSIRGAYHGYTF. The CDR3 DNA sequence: TGTGCCACCAGCATTAGGGGCGCGTATCATGGCTACACCTTC.

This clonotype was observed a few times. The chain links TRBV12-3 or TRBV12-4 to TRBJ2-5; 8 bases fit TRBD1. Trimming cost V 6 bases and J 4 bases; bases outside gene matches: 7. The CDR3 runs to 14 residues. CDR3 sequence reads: CASSRTGGSETQYF. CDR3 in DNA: TGTGCCAGCAGCCGAACAGGGGGGTCAGAGACCCAGTACTTC.

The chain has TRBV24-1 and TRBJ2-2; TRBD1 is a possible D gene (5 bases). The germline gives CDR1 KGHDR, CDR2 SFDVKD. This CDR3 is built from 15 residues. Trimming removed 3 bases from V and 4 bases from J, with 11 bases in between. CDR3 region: CATSDTTGRTGELFF. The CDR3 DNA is TGTGCCACCAGTGATACTACAGGCCGCACCGGGGAGCTGTTTTTT.

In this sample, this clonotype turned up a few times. The CDR3 sequence is CSAGQGTDTQYF. The CDR3 nucleotides read TGCAGTGCGGGACAGGGGACGGATACGCAGTATTTT. V usage is TRBV20-1 and J usage is TRBJ2-3; 10 bases agree with TRBD1. The germline gives CDR1 DFQATT, CDR2 SNEGSKA (reference sequence). The CDR3 consists of 12 residues. V lost 6 bases and J lost 6; bases outside the gene matches: 3.

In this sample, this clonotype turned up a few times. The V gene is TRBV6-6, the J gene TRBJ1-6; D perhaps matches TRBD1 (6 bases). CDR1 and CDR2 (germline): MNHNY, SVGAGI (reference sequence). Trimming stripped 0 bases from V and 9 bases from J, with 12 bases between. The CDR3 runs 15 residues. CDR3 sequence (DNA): TGTGCCAGCAGTTACTCCAGGGGAGCGGGTTCACCCCTCCACTTT. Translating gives CASSYSRGAGSPLHF.

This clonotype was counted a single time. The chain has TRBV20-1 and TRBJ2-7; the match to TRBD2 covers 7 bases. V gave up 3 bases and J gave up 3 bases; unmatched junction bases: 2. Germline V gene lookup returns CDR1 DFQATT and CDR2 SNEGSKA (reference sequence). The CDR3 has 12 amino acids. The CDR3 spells CSARWGGYEQYF. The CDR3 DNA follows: TGCAGTGCTAGGTGGGGGGGCTACGAGCAGTACTTC.